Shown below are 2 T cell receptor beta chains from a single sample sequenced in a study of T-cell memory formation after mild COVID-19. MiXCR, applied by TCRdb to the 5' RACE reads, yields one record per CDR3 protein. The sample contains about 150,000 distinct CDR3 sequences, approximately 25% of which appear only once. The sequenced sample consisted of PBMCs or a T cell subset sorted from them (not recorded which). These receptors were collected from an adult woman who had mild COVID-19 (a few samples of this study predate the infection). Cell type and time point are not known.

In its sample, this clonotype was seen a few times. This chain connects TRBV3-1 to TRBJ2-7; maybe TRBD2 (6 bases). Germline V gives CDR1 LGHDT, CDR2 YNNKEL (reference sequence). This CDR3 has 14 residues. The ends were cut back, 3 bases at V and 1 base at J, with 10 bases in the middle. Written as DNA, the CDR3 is TGTGCCAGCAGCCACCCCGGGAGTTCCTACGAGCAGTACTTC. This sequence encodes CASSHPGSSYEQYF.

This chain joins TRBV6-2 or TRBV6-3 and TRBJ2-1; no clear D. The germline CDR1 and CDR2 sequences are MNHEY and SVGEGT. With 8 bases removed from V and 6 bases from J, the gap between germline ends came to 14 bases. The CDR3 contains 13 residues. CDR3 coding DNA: TGTGCCAGCGCCCTCCCCTTAGGCAATGAGCAGTTCTTC. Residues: CASALPLGNEQFF.